These 8 T cell receptor beta chains share one sample of origin, sequenced in a study of blood T cells in healthy people across ages. A second PCR of roughly 7 to 11 cycles used a sample-barcoded 5' primer and a J-beta primer mix. TCRdb reanalysed the 5' RACE reads using MiXCR and keeps one entry per CDR3 protein. The sample yields hundreds of thousands of distinct CDR3 sequences, 58% seen once. Sequencing was done on a sample of blood. Receptors were obtained from a man aged 25 to 40 in good health.

V is TRBV7-2 and J is TRBJ2-2; D is perhaps TRBD1 (6 bases). Germline loops: CDR1 SGHTA, CDR2 FQGNSA. CDR3 length equals 16 residues. Trimming removed 4 bases at V and 4 bases at J, with 16 bases between. CDR3 sequence (DNA): TGTGCCAGCAGCTCAGGGGTAGGATTTAGCACCGGGGAGCTGTTTTTT. Amino acid sequence: CASSSGVGFSTGELFF.

This clonotype turned up a few times. The rearrangement uses TRBV20-1 and TRBJ2-3, with 7 bases identical to TRBD2. The CDR3 loop spans 14 amino acids. Per germline, CDR1 DFQATT and CDR2 SNEGSKA (reference sequence). V was pared by 5 bases and J by 0 bases, with 5 bases of the junction left unmatched. This CDR3 reads CSAPPSGSTDTQYF. CDR3 DNA sequence: TGCAGTGCTCCCCCTAGCGGCAGCACAGATACGCAGTATTTT.

This chain connects TRBV15 to TRBJ2-6; D is possibly TRBD1 (5 bases). CDR1 and CDR2 from the germline V gene are LNHNV and YYDKDF (reference sequence). The CDR3 runs 17 residues. V was clipped by 0 bases and J by 0 bases, with 9 bases between them. The CDR3: CATSRDLTDSGANVLTF. CDR3 sequence (DNA): TGTGCCACCAGCAGAGATTTGACAGACTCTGGGGCCAACGTCCTGACTTTC. Full variable domain (outside the CDR3, taken from reference TRBV15 and TRBJ2-6): DAMVIQNPRYQVTQFGKPVTLSCSQTLNHNVMYWYQQKSSQAPKLLFHYYDKDFNNEADTPDNFQSRRPNTSFCFLDIRSPGLGDTAMYLCATSRDLTDSGANVLTFGAGSRLTVL.

V gene TRBV7-8 combines with J gene TRBJ2-5, with a weak D call TRBD2 (5 bases). With the DNA end fitting TRBJ2-7 better, the J assignment may be wrong. The germline V gene has CDR1 SGHVS and CDR2 FQNEAQ. The CDR3 consists of 18 residues. The CDR3 protein is CASSALGYSSRTSYEQYF. For the CDR3, the DNA is TGTGCCAGCAGCGCCCTGGGGTACTCTAGCCGCACCTCCTACGAGCAGTACTTC.

This clonotype has more than one count but fewer than ten. The J gene is TRBJ2-5, the V gene TRBV29-1; 8 bases agree with TRBD2. Judging by the DNA end, TRBJ2-7 fits better; the J call may be wrong. CDR1 SQVTM and CDR2 ANQGSEA come from the germline V gene. This CDR3 is built from 13 residues. The CDR3 loop reads CSVIRRGGYEQYF. DNA for the CDR3: TGCAGCGTTATACGCCGGGGGGGCTACGAGCAGTACTTC.

The CDR3: CASSYGQGIEQYF. CDR3 coding DNA: TGTGCCAGCAGCTACGGACAGGGTATCGAGCAGTACTTC. The chain links TRBV6-6 to TRBJ2-7; TRBD1 matches at 8 bases. The J segment lost 6 bases and the V segment lost 6 bases, leaving 7 bases of the junction unmatched. Germline CDR1 and CDR2: MNHNY and SVGAGI (reference sequence). The CDR3 length is 13 residues.

This clonotype was found a few times. The chain has TRBV7-9 and TRBJ2-5, with 10 bases matching TRBD1. The CDR3 consists of 15 residues. Trimming cost V 6 bases and J 5 bases; bases outside gene matches: 9. Germline V gene data show CDR1 as SEHNR and CDR2 as FQNEAQ (reference sequence). As DNA, the CDR3 is TGTGCCAGCAGATCTGGGACAGGGGAGGTGGAGACCCAGTACTTC. Protein product: CASRSGTGEVETQYF. Drawing the rest from reference TRBV7-9 and TRBJ2-5, the complete variable domain is DTGVSQNPRHKITKRGQNVTFRCDPISEHNRLYWYRQTLGQGPEFLTYFQNEAQLEKSRLLSDRFSAERPKGSFSTLEIQRTEQGDSAMYLCASRSGTGEVETQYFGPGTRLLVL.

CDR3 sequence (DNA): TGCAGTGCGGCGACGGAAATCTATGGCTACACCTTC. Its protein is CSAATEIYGYTF. The V gene is TRBV20-1, the J gene TRBJ1-2; D unclear. Germline V gene sequence: CDR1 DFQATT, CDR2 SNEGSKA (reference sequence). This CDR3 comprises 12 residues. Trimming removed 6 bases at V and 4 bases at J, with 12 bases between.